These 27 T cell receptor beta chains were sequenced from one sample in a study of tumor-infiltrating lymphocytes in primary liver carcinoma. The researchers produced TCR beta cDNA from 450 to 600 ng total RNA with a constant-region primer. TCR beta libraries came from three nested multiplex PCR rounds using slightly modified ARM-PCR. Primers for the first two PCR rounds were TRBV1-TRBV30 forward primers and a C-beta reverse primer (10 cycles per round). TCRdb re-called the multiplex PCR reads through MiXCR, storing one row per CDR3 protein. The table has 300,000 to 350,000 distinct CDR3 sequences, 58% seen once; the top ten hold over 15%. Germline DNA was extracted too, while blood RNA derived from unsorted whole blood. The sample taken for sequencing was peripheral blood. Receptors originate from a woman in her twenties or thirties with primary liver carcinoma and hepatitis B virus infection.

Comments on this clonotype: Since a much larger clone is just one base distant, this may be a read error. The chain is built from TRBV6-5 and TRBJ2-6; no clear D. The CDR3 has 16 amino acids. In germline, CDR1 is MNHEY, CDR2 SVGAGI. The CDR3 DNA sequence: TGTGACAGCAGTTACGCGACTCGATCTGGGGCCAACGTCCTGACTTTC. This sequence encodes CDSSYATRSGANVLTF.

Concerning this clonotype itself: One end of the junction does not line up with germline, which may come from a read error. The gene calls are TRBV7-9 and TRBJ1-5; tentative D call: TRBD1 (6 bases). Germline loops: CDR1 SEHNR, CDR2 FQNEAQ (reference sequence). The CDR3 contains 16 residues. The CDR3 DNA reads TGTGCCAGCAGTTTTAAATCAAGCGGGGGCGATCAGTCCCAGCATTTT. Its translation: CASSFKSSGGDQSQHF.

A word on this clonotype: Being one base from a much bigger clone, this may be a read error. The chain employs TRBV6-1 and TRBJ2-1; D gene ambiguous. V dropped 7 bases and J dropped 6 bases, with 10 bases sitting between them. The germline gives CDR1 MNHNS, CDR2 SASEGT. This CDR3 comprises 12 residues. CDR3 DNA sequence: TGTGCCAGCACCAGGATCCCCAATGAGCAGTTCTTC. It codes for CASTRIPNEQFF.

As for this clonotype: In this CDR3 the conserved last residue, phenylalanine or tryptophan, is missing, so a read error is likely. The genes are TRBV19 and TRBJ2-1; D remains ambiguous. The CDR3 sequence is 13 residues long. Germline values: CDR1 LNHDA, CDR2 SQIVND (reference sequence). V lost 6 bases to trimming and J lost 6 bases, with 12 bases between them. The CDR3 sequence is CASREVQGNEQFL. DNA of the CDR3: TGTGCCAGTAGAGAAGTACAAGGCAATGAGCAGTTCTTA.

Remarks on this clonotype: A much larger clone is a single base away; this may be a read error. The chain couples TRBV14 to TRBJ1-6, with D unclear. Germline V CDR1 and CDR2: SGHDN, FVKESK. This CDR3 spans 13 amino acids. CDR3 sequence: CASSRGGESPLYF. CDR3 bases: TGTGCCAGCAGCCGCGGAGGAGAGTCACCCCTCTACTTT.

On this clonotype itself: The conserved final phenylalanine or tryptophan is absent from the CDR3, which likely points to a read error. The chain links TRBV7-9 to TRBJ2-7; no reliable D call. The CDR3 is 12 residues long. The V end was cut by 1 base, the J end by 2 bases, with 3 bases between. Germline assignment: CDR1 SEHNR and CDR2 FQNEAQ (reference sequence). In nucleotides, the CDR3 is TGTGCCAGCAGCTTAGTAGCCTACGAGCAGTACTCC. This translates into CASSLVAYEQYS.

This clonotype has just a few counts. The rearrangement joins TRBV29-1 to TRBJ2-1, with 10 bases identical to TRBD2. This CDR3 is built from 16 residues. Trimming at V came to 2 bases and at J to 4 bases, leaving 8 bases not matched to a gene. Germline V gene data show CDR1 as SQVTM and CDR2 as ANQGSEA. The chain's CDR3 is CSVERVAGGLYNEQFF. The CDR3 DNA reads TGCAGCGTTGAAAGGGTAGCGGGAGGCTTATACAATGAGCAGTTCTTC.

As regards this clonotype: Since the CDR3 does not end with the conserved phenylalanine or tryptophan, this likely comes from a read error. J is TRBJ2-3 and V is TRBV12-3 or TRBV12-4, with 7 bases matching TRBD1. The J segment lost 5 bases and the V segment lost 8 bases, leaving 13 bases of the junction unmatched. The CDR3 spans 15 residues. The CDR3 reads CASEKQGLGIDTQYY. CDR3 in DNA: TGTGCCAGCGAAAAACAGGGGTTAGGCATAGATACGCAGTATTAT.

This clonotype showed up just once. A clone one base away is much larger, so this may be a read error. The chain couples TRBV6-2 or TRBV6-3 to TRBJ2-7; D possibly corresponds to TRBD1 (5 bases). Germline lookup yields CDR1 MNHEY and CDR2 SVGEGT. The CDR3 sequence is 12 residues long. In DNA, the CDR3 is TGTGCCAGCAGCAGGGCAGAAAACGAGCAGCACTTC. This sequence encodes CASSRAENEQHF.

This chain links TRBV6-1 with TRBJ2-5; TRBD1 is a possible D gene (6 bases). Germline V gives CDR1 MNHNS, CDR2 SASEGT. The V and J ends lost 4 bases and 9 bases respectively, with 15 bases between them. This CDR3 is built from 13 residues. The CDR3, as DNA: TGTGCCAGCAGTGTGACAGGCGGGTCGGCCCAGTACTTC. This gives the protein CASSVTGGSAQYF.

Remarks on this clonotype: A single base separates this from a much larger clone, so it may be a read error. This chain connects TRBV29-1 to TRBJ1-1, with D hard to call. Trimming pared 1 base from V and 10 bases from J, leaving 16 bases between. The CDR3 has 13 amino acids. The germline CDR1 and CDR2 sequences are SQVTM and ANQGSEA. The CDR3 loop is CSVEVSLIWGAFF. In nucleotides, the CDR3 is TGCAGCGTTGAAGTCTCATTGATTTGGGGAGCTTTCTTT.

This clonotype was seen only once. At one end the junction does not follow the germline gene, possibly because of a read error. The genes are TRBV6-2 or TRBV6-3 and TRBJ1-1, with D unresolved. The germline V gene encodes CDR1 MNHEY and CDR2 SVGEGT. This CDR3 has 11 residues. CDR3 DNA sequence: TGCGCCACCAGTTACCCGGACGAAGCTTTCTTT. It yields the protein CATSYPDEAFF.

In DNA, the CDR3 is TGTGCCATCAGTGATCGGGGAGCGGGAGTAGACAAGCAGTACTTC. Amino acids: CAISDRGAGVDKQYF. This chain links TRBV10-3 with TRBJ2-7; 8 nucleotides agree with TRBD2. The ends lost 3 bases at V and 8 bases at J; junction bases unmatched: 12. Germline V gene data show CDR1 as ENHRY and CDR2 as SYGVKD. This CDR3 region has 15 residues.

About this clonotype: The final CDR3 position lacks the conserved phenylalanine or tryptophan, pointing to a likely read error. CDR3 sequence (DNA): TGTGCCAGCAGCTCTCTAGCAGGAGGAACAAACTCCTACGAGCAGTACTTA. As protein: CASSSLAGGTNSYEQYL. The rearrangement uses TRBV11-2 and TRBJ2-7, with a possible D match to TRBD2 (5 bases). The length of the CDR3 is 17 residues. Germline V gives CDR1 SGHAT, CDR2 FQNNGV. The V end was cut by 4 bases, the J end by 0 bases, with 19 bases between.

Of note for this clonotype: An end of the junction differs from the germline gene, which may be a read error. The V call is TRBV11-3, the J call TRBJ1-1; no clear D. This CDR3 comprises 15 residues. Germline CDR1 is SGHNT and CDR2 is YENEEA. The CDR3 protein is CASSQLVRLKPEALF. The CDR3 DNA reads as TGTGCCAGCAGCCAACTGGTCAGGCTGAAACCTGAAGCTCTCTTT.

A remark on this clonotype: A read error may account for a junction end that differs from germline. The chain is built from TRBV11-2 and TRBJ2-7; 7 bases agree with TRBD2. Germline lookup yields CDR1 SGHAT and CDR2 FQNNGV. CDR3 size: 16 residues. In DNA form, the CDR3 reads TGTGCCAGCAGCTCACCCAGGGACGGGGGGTATAACGAGCAGTGCTTC. Amino acid sequence: CASSSPRDGGYNEQCF.

The CDR3 coding sequence is TGTGCCAGCAGCCTCGGGACTAGCGTGACCGGGGAGCTGTTTTTT. This sequence encodes CASSLGTSVTGELFF. The V gene is TRBV28, the J gene TRBJ2-2; the match to TRBD2 covers 10 bases. V shed 6 bases, J shed 5 bases, and the junction held 6 bases outside the gene matches. The CDR3 length is 15 residues. Germline V CDR1 and CDR2: MDHEN, SYDVKM.

This clonotype was found a few times. Written as DNA, the CDR3 is TGCAGCGTTGAAGCCCGGCGGGAGGGAATAGCTGGCTACACCTTC. Protein sequence: CSVEARREGIAGYTF. The genes are TRBV29-1 and TRBJ1-2; D is ambiguous. Germline V gene lookup returns CDR1 SQVTM and CDR2 ANQGSEA. This CDR3 spans 15 amino acids. V was shortened by 1 base and J by 7 bases, with 19 bases between the two germline ends. Supplemented by reference TRBV29-1 and TRBJ1-2, the full variable domain reads SAVISQKPSRDICQRGTSLTIQCQVDSQVTMMFWYRQQPGQSLTLIATANQGSEATYESGFVIDKFPISRPNLTFSTLTVSNMSPEDSSIYLCSVEARREGIAGYTFGSGTRLTVV.

CDR3 nucleotides: TGTGCCGCCAGAGGGCGAGGCCCCTACCAAGAGACCCAGTACTTC. It is translated as CAARGRGPYQETQYF. The chain couples TRBV6-5 to TRBJ2-5; a possible D gene is TRBD2 (5 bases). Trimming took 11 bases from V and 0 from J, leaving 19 bases between them. Germline assignment: CDR1 MNHEY and CDR2 SVGAGI. The CDR3 covers 15 residues.

This clonotype was seen more than once but under ten times. The V call is TRBV30, the J call TRBJ1-5, with a possible D match to TRBD1 (6 bases). The CDR3 spans 15 residues. V lost 3 bases to trimming and J lost 6 bases, with 18 bases between them. CDR1 and CDR2 from the germline V gene are GTSNPN and SVGIG (reference sequence). The CDR3 DNA sequence: TGTGCCTGGAGGTTGAAGGGGGGGGGCGGTCAGCCCCAGCATTTT. It specifies CAWRLKGGGGQPQHF.

To note about this clonotype: Germline and junction disagree at one end, which may indicate a read error. The rearrangement joins TRBV4-2 to TRBJ2-2, with 9 bases aligning to TRBD2. The germline CDR1 and CDR2 sequences are LGHNA and YNFKEQ. This CDR3 is built from 17 residues. In nucleotides, the CDR3 is TGTGCCTGCAGCCAAGGGGCAGTAGCGGGAGTTGGCGGGGAGATGTTTTTT. Amino acids: CACSQGAVAGVGGEMFF.

Notes on this clonotype: With a much larger clone just one base away, this may be a read error. Because the CDR3 is missing its conserved closing phenylalanine or tryptophan, this is likely a read error. The chain couples TRBV12-3 or TRBV12-4 to TRBJ2-1, with D unclear. The CDR3 sequence is 8 residues long. DNA of the CDR3: TGTGCAAACAATGAGCAGTTCTTA. This encodes CANNEQFL.

CDR3 amino acids: CASSSTGGEETQYF. In DNA, the CDR3 is TGTGCCAGCAGCTCCACAGGGGGGGAAGAGACCCAGTACTTC. This chain links TRBV5-4 with TRBJ2-5, with a tentative D call TRBD1 (8 bases). The CDR3 extends over 14 amino acids. Between the trimmed V and J ends, which lost 3 bases and 3 bases, there was a span of 12 bases. CDR1 and CDR2 from the germline V gene are SGHNT and YYREEE (reference sequence). The variable domain in full, with the rest retrieved from reference TRBV5-4 and TRBJ2-5, is ETGVTQSPTHLIKTRGQQVTLRCSSQSGHNTVSWYQQALGQGPQFIFQYYREEENGRGNFPPRFSGLQFPNYSSELNVNALELDDSALYLCASSSTGGEETQYFGPGTRLLVL.

Worth noting for this clonotype: Because the CDR3 is missing its conserved closing phenylalanine or tryptophan, this is likely a read error. The chain employs TRBV18 and TRBJ1-4, with D possibly TRBD1 on 5 matching bases. The CDR3 consists of 13 residues. Germline lookup yields CDR1 KGHSH and CDR2 LQKENI. V shed 2 bases and J shed 8 bases, with 9 bases lying between them. CDR3 loop: CASSPAGAEKLFL. Here the CDR3 DNA reads TGTGCCAGCTCACCAGCCGGGGCGGAAAAACTGTTTCTT.

V gene TRBV6-2 or TRBV6-3 combines with J gene TRBJ2-7; 7 positions agree with TRBD2. The CDR3 has 15 residues. Looked up from germline, CDR1 is MNHEY and CDR2 is SVGEGT. Trimming cost V 7 bases and J 5 bases; bases outside gene matches: 14. CDR3 region: CASTRVGGSQDEQYF. The CDR3 coding sequence is TGTGCCAGCACCCGCGTGGGCGGGAGCCAAGACGAGCAGTACTTC.

Points on this clonotype: At one end, the junction sequence differs from germline, possibly due to a read error. V usage is TRBV7-8 and J usage is TRBJ2-1; TRBD2 matches 14 bases. Germline-derived CDR1 and CDR2 are SGHVS and FQNEAQ. This CDR3 region has 17 residues. The CDR3 reads CASSFLGLAGAGGEQLF. For the CDR3, the DNA is TGTGCCAGCAGCTTCTTGGGACTAGCGGGAGCTGGTGGTGAGCAGCTCTTC.

The chain carries TRBV5-1 and TRBJ2-1, with D possibly being TRBD2 (5 bases). Trimming removed 0 bases at V and 10 bases at J, with 17 bases between. The CDR3 has 15 amino acids. Germline lookup yields CDR1 SGHRS and CDR2 YFSETQ. As DNA, the CDR3 is TGCGCCAGCAGCTTGGATGGACGTATCGGCGGGGAGCAGTTCTTC. Its translation is CASSLDGRIGGEQFF.